This TCR beta chain stems from a study of CD8 T cells in ankylosing spondylitis. Germline CDR1 reads LGHDT; CDR2 reads YNNKEL (reference sequence). The CDR3 loop spans 18 amino acids. V shed 0 bases and J shed 5 bases, with 20 bases lying between them. Each CDR3 protein gets one entry after TCRdb re-called the 5' RACE reads with MiXCR. The sample shows around 340,000 distinct CDR3 sequences, about 20% of them seen only once. V and J are TRBV3-1 and TRBJ2-1; D not certain. The specimen sequenced was blood, either unsorted or a sorted T cell fraction (not recorded which). The receptor's source is a male donor with ankylosing spondylitis or in good health (not recorded which). CDR3 nucleotide sequence: TGTGCCAGCAGCCAAGAGGGATATCTTCGGTATACAAACAATGAGCAGTTCTTC. Amino acids: CASSQEGYLRYTNNEQFF.